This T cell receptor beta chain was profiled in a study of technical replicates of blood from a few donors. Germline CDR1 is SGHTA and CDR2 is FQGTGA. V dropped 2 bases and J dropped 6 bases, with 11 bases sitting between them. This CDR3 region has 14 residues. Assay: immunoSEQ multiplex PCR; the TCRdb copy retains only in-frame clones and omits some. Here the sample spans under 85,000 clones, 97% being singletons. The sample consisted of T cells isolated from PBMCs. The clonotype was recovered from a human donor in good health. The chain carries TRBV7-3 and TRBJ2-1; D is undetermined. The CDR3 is CASSLEANPNEQFF. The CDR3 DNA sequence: TGTGCCAGCAGCTTAGAAGCCAATCCCAATGAGCAGTTCTTC.